Listed here are 27 T cell receptor beta chains from one sample, sequenced in a study of early T cells in non-severe SARS-CoV-2 infection. TCRdb re-called the 5' RACE reads with MiXCR, one entry per CDR3 protein. This table holds approximately 28,000 distinct CDR3 sequences, 4.6% found once. The sequencing here drew on whole blood, taken at baseline. These receptors were taken from an adult who was a healthcare worker with PCR-confirmed SARS-CoV-2 infection or an uninfected control (not recorded which).

This clonotype was counted at least ten times. The chain carries TRBV19 and TRBJ2-6; no firm D call. Germline V CDR1 and CDR2: LNHDA, SQIVND (reference sequence). There are 14 residues in the CDR3. With 6 bases removed from V and 5 bases from J, the gap between germline ends came to 11 bases. CDR3 in amino acids: CASRTYGRANVLTF. In DNA form, the CDR3 reads TGTGCCAGTAGGACCTATGGAAGGGCCAACGTCCTGACTTTC.

CDR3 loop: CSVDLGDEQYF. CDR3 nucleotide sequence: TGCAGCGTTGATCTGGGGGACGAGCAGTACTTC. The chain joins TRBV29-1 to TRBJ2-7; D is perhaps TRBD1 or TRBD2 (5 bases each). The CDR3 is made up of 11 amino acids. Deletions cut 3 bases from V and 5 bases from J, with 8 bases between. Germline V CDR1 and CDR2: SQVTM, ANQGSEA.

This clonotype was observed many times. This chain connects TRBV20-1 to TRBJ2-3; possibly TRBD1 or TRBD2 for D (5 bases each). Trimming pared 1 base from V and 0 bases from J, leaving 11 bases between. Per germline, CDR1 DFQATT and CDR2 SNEGSKA (reference sequence). The CDR3 spans 15 residues. The CDR3 DNA follows: TGCAGTGCTAGAGGAGGGACCTTTAGCACAGATACGCAGTATTTT. It yields the protein CSARGGTFSTDTQYF.

The table lists this clonotype with many counts. J is TRBJ2-7 and V is TRBV9, with a tentative D call TRBD1 (6 bases). Germline V lookup: CDR1 SGDLS, CDR2 YYNGEE. Trimming removed 4 bases from V and 2 bases from J, with 10 bases in between. This CDR3 spans 13 amino acids. Here the CDR3 reads CASSPTGTYEQYF. CDR3 coding DNA: TGTGCCAGCAGCCCGACAGGAACCTACGAGCAGTACTTC. Full variable domain (rest looked up from reference TRBV9 and TRBJ2-7): DSGVTQTPKHLITATGQRVTLRCSPRSGDLSVYWYQQSLDQGLQFLIQYYNGEERAKGNILERFSAQQFPDLHSELNLSSLELGDSALYFCASSPTGTYEQYFGPGTRLTVT.

This clonotype was picked up many times. The chain employs TRBV7-3 and TRBJ2-1, with unresolved D. The CDR3 consists of 14 residues. Per germline, CDR1 SGHTA and CDR2 FQGTGA. V lost 1 base and J 6 bases, leaving 10 bases between the germline ends. Written as DNA, the CDR3 is TGTGCCAGCAGCTTAAGTGGTGGGTCCAATGAGCAGTTCTTC. Its translation: CASSLSGGSNEQFF.

The chain has TRBV28 and TRBJ1-1; D remains unclear. This CDR3 contains 12 residues. Germline lookup yields CDR1 MDHEN and CDR2 SYDVKM. V was trimmed by 1 base and J by 7 bases, leaving 7 bases between them. CDR3 bases: TGTGCCAGCAGTTTATCAGAAATTGAAGCTTTCTTT. As protein: CASSLSEIEAFF.

This clonotype was seen repeatedly, ten times or more. The chain carries TRBV20-1 and TRBJ2-4; D unresolved. The CDR3 has 10 residues. V was shortened by 6 bases and J by 8 bases, with 8 bases between the two germline ends. Germline V gives CDR1 DFQATT, CDR2 SNEGSKA (reference sequence). CDR3 amino acids: CSASRDIQYF. CDR3 in DNA: TGCAGTGCCTCCCGGGACATTCAGTACTTC.

This clonotype showed up many times. The V call is TRBV30, the J call TRBJ2-1; unclear D gene. This CDR3 spans 11 amino acids. Per the germline V gene, CDR1 is GTSNPN and CDR2 is SVGIG (reference sequence). V was cut by 2 bases and J by 6 bases, with 5 bases left in between. The chain's CDR3 is CAWSWGNEQFF. DNA for the CDR3: TGTGCCTGGAGTTGGGGCAATGAGCAGTTCTTC.

Many counts were recorded for this clonotype. The chain couples TRBV2 to TRBJ2-7; perhaps TRBD2 as D (5 bases). The CDR3 loop spans 13 amino acids. The V end was cut by 6 bases, the J end by 0 bases, with 9 bases between. Germline V gene sequence: CDR1 SNHLY, CDR2 FYNNEI. As DNA, the CDR3 is TGTGCCAGCAGGTGGAGGAGCTCCTACGAGCAGTACTTC. As protein: CASRWRSSYEQYF.

Ten or more counts support this clonotype. This sequence joins TRBV12-5 and TRBJ2-1; 14 bases align to TRBD2. V lost 6 bases to trimming and J lost 7 bases; unmatched junction nucleotides: 14. The CDR3 runs 18 residues. The germline CDR1 and CDR2 sequences are LGHNT and FRNRAP. The CDR3 is CASGDSGLAGEDPNEQFF. The CDR3, as DNA: TGTGCTAGTGGCGACTCGGGACTAGCGGGAGAGGACCCTAATGAGCAGTTCTTC.

J is TRBJ1-1 and V is TRBV13; 8 bases agree with TRBD1. Germline values: CDR1 PRHDT, CDR2 FYEKMQ (reference sequence). V lost 10 bases and J lost 5; bases outside the gene matches: 12. The CDR3 spans 14 residues. CDR3 sequence: CATAQGGVWTEAFF. The CDR3 DNA reads TGTGCCACCGCACAGGGGGGGGTTTGGACTGAAGCTTTCTTT.

This clonotype was observed at least ten times. The V gene is TRBV11-2, the J gene TRBJ1-4, with D perhaps TRBD1 (5 bases). V lost 4 bases and J lost 6, with 24 bases in between. The germline V gene encodes CDR1 SGHAT and CDR2 FQNNGV. This CDR3 is 18 amino acids long. The CDR3 DNA follows: TGTGCCAGCAGCTCACAGGCGTTCAGGGCAAATGGGGATGAAAAACTGTTTTTT. It is translated as CASSSQAFRANGDEKLFF. The entire variable domain, with the rest obtained from reference TRBV11-2 and TRBJ1-4, is as follows: EAGVAQSPRYKIIEKRQSVAFWCNPISGHATLYWYQQILGQGPKLLIQFQNNGVVDDSQLPKDRFSAERLKGVDSTLKIQPAKLEDSAVYLCASSSQAFRANGDEKLFFGSGTQLSVL.

The table lists this clonotype with a few counts. This chain joins TRBV9 and TRBJ2-2; tentative D call: TRBD2 (5 bases). This CDR3 has 16 amino acids. V lost 0 bases and J lost 5, with 14 bases in between. Per germline, CDR1 SGDLS and CDR2 YYNGEE. The CDR3 loop reads CASSVATRVRTGELFF. DNA of the CDR3: TGTGCCAGCAGCGTAGCTACGAGGGTGCGGACCGGGGAGCTGTTTTTT.

This clonotype was seen many times. The J gene is TRBJ1-5, the V gene TRBV24-1; tentative D call: TRBD1 (5 bases). V was trimmed by 6 bases and J by 3 bases, leaving 11 bases between them. Germline values: CDR1 KGHDR, CDR2 SFDVKD. CDR3 size: 14 residues. The CDR3 DNA is TGTGCCACCAGTAAATCAGGGCCCAATCAGCCCCAGCATTTT. Translating it yields CATSKSGPNQPQHF.

Regarding this clonotype: This may come from a read error, since a much larger clone is one base off. V usage is TRBV7-2 and J usage is TRBJ1-5; D is unclear. The CDR3 sequence is 12 residues long. V was shortened by 4 bases and J by 7 bases, with 8 bases between the two germline ends. Germline CDR1 SGHTA, CDR2 FQGNSA. The chain's CDR3 is CTSSSGEQPQHF. The CDR3 DNA is TGTACCAGCAGCTCCGGGGAGCAGCCCCAGCATTTT.

Many counts were recorded for this clonotype. The chain has TRBV18 and TRBJ1-2; possible D gene TRBD1, 5 bases. Germline V lookup: CDR1 KGHSH, CDR2 LQKENI. CDR3 length: 16 amino acids. Deletions cut 2 bases from V and 4 bases from J, with 17 bases between. The CDR3 region has the DNA TGTGCCAGCTCACCAATTAGGGACCCAGTCGGCTATGGCTACACCTTC. Translated, it gives CASSPIRDPVGYGYTF. Full variable domain (rest looked up from reference TRBV18 and TRBJ1-2): NAGVMQNPRHLVRRRGQEARLRCSPMKGHSHVYWYRQLPEEGLKFMVYLQKENIIDESGMPKERFSAEFPKEGPSILRIQQVVRGDSAAYFCASSPIRDPVGYGYTFGSGTRLTVV.

This clonotype occurred many times. The gene calls are TRBV11-2 and TRBJ2-5; 11 positions agree with TRBD2. Germline CDR1 and CDR2: SGHAT and FQNNGV. Germline trimming cut 2 bases from V and 5 bases from J; bases unmatched to any gene: 7. The length of the CDR3 is 16 residues. The CDR3 nucleotides read TGTGCCAGCAGCTTAACCCGACTAGCGGGGTCGGAGACCCAGTACTTC. Its protein is CASSLTRLAGSETQYF.

Only a few counts were recorded for this clonotype. The chain recombines TRBV7-2 with TRBJ2-3; 10 nucleotides line up with TRBD2. The CDR3 extends over 15 amino acids. The germline V gene has CDR1 SGHTA and CDR2 FQGNSA. V trimming: 3 bases; J trimming: 9 bases; junction bases outside the gene matches: 9. CDR3 sequence (DNA): TGTGCCAGCAGCTTGAGCGGGAGGGGCCTTCCCACGCAGTATTTT. It translates to CASSLSGRGLPTQYF.

This clonotype was recorded many times. The chain links TRBV7-2 to TRBJ2-1; 9 bases map to TRBD2. The V gene's germline CDR1 is SGHTA and CDR2 FQGNSA. This CDR3 comprises 16 residues. J was trimmed by 7 bases and V by 1 base; bases with no gene match: 8. The CDR3 nucleotides read TGTGCCAGCAGCTTAGTGGGCGGGGGGGCTAGAAATGAGCAGTTCTTC. Translating gives CASSLVGGGARNEQFF.

This clonotype was seen at least ten times. The rearrangement uses TRBV21-1 and TRBJ2-7; whether TRBD2, the table's D call, matches the DNA was not checked. TRBV21-1 is designated a pseudogene. The CDR3 consists of 13 residues. The CDR3 reads CASSKTGLGEQYF. As DNA, the CDR3 is TGTGCCAGCAGCAAAACCGGACTAGGGGAGCAGTACTTC.

At least ten counts were recorded for this clonotype. The V and J genes are TRBV12-3 or TRBV12-4 and TRBJ1-2; D unresolved. Trimming cost V 6 bases and J 8 bases, with 16 bases left between them. CDR3 length equals 13 residues. CDR3 loop: CASSPQRVAGYTF. CDR3 DNA: TGTGCCAGCAGCCCCCAGCGAGTAGCGGGCTACACCTTC.

The rearrangement joins TRBV6-2 or TRBV6-3 to TRBJ2-7; 9 bases fit TRBD2. Germline V gene sequence: CDR1 MNHEY, CDR2 SVGEGT. This CDR3 is built from 15 residues. V lost 2 bases, J lost 6 bases, and 8 bases stayed unmatched. The CDR3 here is CASSYPLGLAGEQYF. The CDR3 DNA reads TGTGCCAGCAGTTACCCCTTGGGACTAGCCGGCGAGCAGTACTTC.

This clonotype was recorded at least ten times. This chain links TRBV3-1 with TRBJ2-7; 11 bases match TRBD2. From germline, CDR1 is LGHDT and CDR2 YNNKEL (reference sequence). V trimming: 3 bases; J trimming: 5 bases; junction bases outside the gene matches: 15. CDR3 length: 18 amino acids. CDR3 protein: CASSHPRRLAGGPHEQYF. Written as DNA, the CDR3 is TGTGCCAGCAGCCATCCCCGGCGGTTAGCGGGAGGGCCCCACGAGCAGTACTTC.

This clonotype was counted many times. J is TRBJ2-1 and V is TRBV4-1; D uncertain. The CDR3 spans 16 residues. The V and J ends lost 2 bases and 0 bases respectively, with 11 bases between them. Germline V gene lookup returns CDR1 MGHRA and CDR2 YSYEKL. CDR3 loop: CASSQSGPSSYNEQFF. The CDR3 DNA is TGCGCCAGCAGCCAAAGTGGCCCGAGCTCCTACAATGAGCAGTTCTTC.

This clonotype was observed many times. The chain couples TRBV3-1 to TRBJ1-2, with TRBD1 matching over 7 bases. V lost 4 bases to trimming and J lost 3 bases; unmatched junction nucleotides: 2. Germline CDR1 LGHDT, CDR2 YNNKEL (reference sequence). The CDR3 consists of 13 residues. CDR3 in DNA: TGTGCCAGCAGCCCGGGGACAGACTATGGCTACACCTTC. This gives the protein CASSPGTDYGYTF.

This clonotype was seen repeatedly, ten times or more. This chain connects TRBV28 to TRBJ2-3, with 8 bases that match TRBD2. Germline V gives CDR1 MDHEN, CDR2 SYDVKM. The CDR3 has 15 amino acids. The J segment lost 3 bases and the V segment lost 5 bases, leaving 7 bases of the junction unmatched. The CDR3 DNA follows: TGTGCCAGCAGTCTTTTTGCGGGGGGTACAGATACGCAGTATTTT. It codes for CASSLFAGGTDTQYF. The full variable domain, rest sourced from reference TRBV28 and TRBJ2-3, is DVKVTQSSRYLVKRTGEKVFLECVQDMDHENMFWYRQDPGLGLRLIYFSYDVKMKEKGDIPEGYSVSREKKERFSLILESASTNQTSMYLCASSLFAGGTDTQYFGPGTRLTVL.

Ten or more counts support this clonotype. The junction shows a germline mismatch at one end, possibly a read error. The V and J genes are TRBV28 and TRBJ1-5, with TRBD1 matching over 8 bases. CDR1 is MDHEN, CDR2 SYDVKM, per germline. This CDR3 is 14 amino acids long. The CDR3 region is CASSSSGGKQPQHF. CDR3 nucleotides: TGTGCCAGCAGTTCATCAGGGGGCAAGCAGCCCCAGCATTTT.